Each of the 23 T cell receptor beta chains below was sequenced from the same sample in a study of regulatory T cells in long-lasting Graves disease. Indicated time point: newly diagnosed GD, antithyroid drugs for less than 3 months. RNA extracted from PBMCs served as the sequencing template. Researchers made TCR beta libraries by using iRepertoire HTBI primers and running Arm-PCR on CDR3 regions. Each CDR3 protein is one row after TCRdb ran MiXCR on the multiplex PCR reads. The table includes roughly 560,000 distinct CDR3 sequences, 12% detected once. The same data also contributed to another study, on T cells in Graves' hyperthyroidism and ophthalmopathy.

The input for sequencing was peripheral blood mononuclear cells (PBMCs), taken at new diagnosis, from a patient treated with antithyroid drugs. Receptors originate from a woman younger than 45 with Graves disease.

The chain recombines TRBV6-1 with TRBJ2-1, with 9 nucleotides matching TRBD1. CDR1 is MNHNS and CDR2 is SASEGT in the germline V gene. V lost 6 bases and J lost 8; bases outside the gene matches: 8. The CDR3 sequence is 14 residues long. As DNA, the CDR3 is TGTGCCAGCAGACCCCGGGACAGGGTCTATGAGCAGTTCTTC. Protein sequence: CASRPRDRVYEQFF.

This clonotype was observed many times. The chain's CDR3 is CASSHRTGYTDTQYF. The DNA of the CDR3 is TGTGCCAGCAGCCACAGGACAGGCTACACAGATACGCAGTATTTT. This chain uses TRBV9 with TRBJ2-3, with 7 bases identical to TRBD1. The CDR3 loop spans 15 amino acids. Germline CDR1 is SGDLS and CDR2 is YYNGEE. J was trimmed by 2 bases and V by 4 bases; bases with no gene match: 7. Together with reference TRBV9 and TRBJ2-3, the CDR3 gives the full variable domain: DSGVTQTPKHLITATGQRVTLRCSPRSGDLSVYWYQQSLDQGLQFLIQYYNGEERAKGNILERFSAQQFPDLHSELNLSSLELGDSALYFCASSHRTGYTDTQYFGPGTRLTVL.

The rearrangement joins TRBV27 to TRBJ2-1; perhaps TRBD1 as D (5 bases). Germline assignment: CDR1 MNHEY and CDR2 SMNVEV (reference sequence). V lost 6 bases and J lost 5, with 11 bases in between. The CDR3 totals 13 residues. Here the CDR3 reads CASRDTLNNEQFF. The CDR3 DNA sequence: TGTGCCAGCAGGGACACCCTCAACAATGAGCAGTTCTTC.

This clonotype was seen a few times. A junction end diverges from the germline sequence, so it may reflect a read error. The V call is TRBV6-5, the J call TRBJ2-5; D is undetermined. The CDR3 spans 11 residues. Germline CDR1 MNHEY, CDR2 SVGAGI. The CDR3 DNA reads TGTGCCAGCAGTTACGGCGAGACCCGGTACTTC. This translates into CASSYGETRYF.

This clonotype was seen at least ten times. The chain has TRBV19 and TRBJ1-1, with 7 bases identical to TRBD1. The CDR3 runs 17 residues. V lost 1 base to trimming and J lost 4 bases; unmatched junction nucleotides: 12. Germline CDR1 LNHDA, CDR2 SQIVND (reference sequence). CDR3 sequence: CASSIVLRRGRGTEAFF. In nucleotides, the CDR3 is TGTGCCAGTAGTATAGTGCTTAGGAGGGGGCGAGGCACTGAAGCTTTCTTT.

The sample holds many counts of this clonotype. The CDR3 DNA sequence: TGTGCCAGCACCTTAGCGGGAGCTCGCGATGAGCAGTTCTTC. Translation gives CASTLAGARDEQFF. This rearrangement joins TRBV27 to TRBJ2-1, with TRBD2 matching over 9 bases. The CDR3 loop spans 14 amino acids. The ends lost 7 bases at V and 8 bases at J; junction bases unmatched: 9. Germline V gives CDR1 MNHEY, CDR2 SMNVEV (reference sequence).

This clonotype appeared many times. The J gene is TRBJ2-7, the V gene TRBV11-2; possible D gene TRBD2, 6 bases. The germline gives CDR1 SGHAT, CDR2 FQNNGV. The V and J ends lost 3 bases and 5 bases respectively, with 17 bases between them. The CDR3 totals 15 residues. The CDR3 DNA reads as TGTGCCAGCAGCTTTTGGACTAAACTTCAGCACGAGCAGTACTTC. Encoded protein: CASSFWTKLQHEQYF.

This clonotype was counted ten times or more. The J gene is TRBJ2-7, the V gene TRBV28; 7 bases map to TRBD2. V trimming: 5 bases; J trimming: 2 bases; junction bases outside the gene matches: 6. CDR1 and CDR2 from the germline V gene are MDHEN and SYDVKM. The CDR3 loop spans 14 amino acids. Written as DNA, the CDR3 is TGTGCCAGCAGTCTCGGGACTACTCCCTACGAGCAGTACTTC. It specifies CASSLGTTPYEQYF.

About this clonotype: Being one base from a much bigger clone, this may be a read error. CDR3 amino acids: CASSCGGGELFF. DNA for the CDR3: TGTGCCAGCAGTTGTGGAGGCGGGGAGCTGTTTTTT. The V and J genes are TRBV11-3 and TRBJ2-2, with D tentatively TRBD2 (5 bases). The CDR3 consists of 12 residues. Trimming cost V 6 bases and J 7 bases, with 9 bases left between them. Per the germline V gene, CDR1 is SGHNT and CDR2 is YENEEA.

J is TRBJ2-1 and V is TRBV6-5; 9 positions match TRBD2. Trimming at V came to 3 bases and at J to 4 bases, leaving 4 bases not matched to a gene. This CDR3 is built from 15 residues. The germline V gene has CDR1 MNHEY and CDR2 SVGAGI. CDR3 protein: CASSYRLAGYNEQFF. As DNA, the CDR3 is TGTGCCAGCAGTTATCGGCTAGCGGGGTACAATGAGCAGTTCTTC.

This clonotype was picked up a small number of times. A read error is possible here, since a much larger clone lies one base away. The genes are TRBV7-9 and TRBJ1-4; 7 nucleotides match TRBD1. V gave up 4 bases and J gave up 1 base; unmatched junction bases: 3. Germline V gene lookup returns CDR1 SEHNR and CDR2 FQNEAQ (reference sequence). The CDR3 runs to 15 residues. CDR3 nucleotides: TGTGCCAGCAGCTCGAACAGGGGAACTAATGAAAAACTGTTTTTT. Its protein is CASSSNRGTNEKLFF. Based on the CDR3 plus reference TRBV7-9 and TRBJ1-4, the full variable domain is DTGVSQNPRHKITKRGQNVTFRCDPISEHNRLYWYRQTLGQGPEFLTYFQNEAQLEKSRLLSDRFSAERPKGSFSTLEIQRTEQGDSAMYLCASSSNRGTNEKLFFGSGTQLSVL.

The chain employs TRBV20-1 and TRBJ2-4; 10 nucleotides agree with TRBD2. Per the germline V gene, CDR1 is DFQATT and CDR2 is SNEGSKA (reference sequence). The CDR3 is made up of 14 amino acids. CDR3 sequence reads: CSVPLLAGRDIQYF. DNA for the CDR3: TGCAGCGTTCCGTTACTAGCGGGGAGGGACATTCAGTACTTC.

For the CDR3, the DNA is TGCGCCAGCAGCTTGGACGGTCGTGGGTACAATGAGCAGTTCTTC. Translated, it gives CASSLDGRGYNEQFF. The chain employs TRBV5-1 and TRBJ2-1, with D uncertain. The CDR3 spans 15 residues. The V gene's germline CDR1 is SGHRS and CDR2 YFSETQ. Trimming pared 0 bases from V and 4 bases from J, leaving 11 bases between.

For this clonotype: A far larger clone is one nucleotide away, so this likely arose from a read error. This chain connects TRBV6-2 or TRBV6-3 to TRBJ1-2, with TRBD1 matching 7 bases. Trimming removed 6 bases from V and 4 bases from J; junction bases left unmatched: 5. The CDR3 is 13 amino acids. CDR1 is MNHEY and CDR2 is SVGEGT in the germline V gene. CDR3 loop: CASSANRGYGYTF. In DNA, the CDR3 is TGTGCCAGCAGCGCCAACAGGGGCTATGGCTACACCTTC.

This clonotype was found many times. This chain connects TRBV6-2 or TRBV6-3 to TRBJ2-7, with no clear D. The CDR3 spans 14 residues. The V end was cut by 3 bases, the J end by 1 base, with 10 bases between. Germline values: CDR1 MNHEY, CDR2 SVGEGT. The CDR3 DNA is TGTGCCAGCAGTTATGTCGGCCAATCCTACGAGCAGTACTTC. Its protein is CASSYVGQSYEQYF.

This clonotype was seen ten or more times. The rearrangement uses TRBV10-3 and TRBJ1-1, with D perhaps TRBD1 (6 bases). This CDR3 is built from 14 residues. CDR1 and CDR2 from the germline V gene are ENHRY and SYGVKD. V gave up 2 bases and J gave up 6 bases, with 13 bases separating them. CDR3 nucleotides: TGTGCCATCAGTGAGACAAGGGGGGGGGCTGAAGCTTTCTTT. Translated, it gives CAISETRGGAEAFF.

The sample holds many counts of this clonotype. J is TRBJ1-1 and V is TRBV6-2 or TRBV6-3; possibly TRBD1 for D (6 bases). CDR3 length equals 14 residues. Germline V gene sequence: CDR1 MNHEY, CDR2 SVGEGT. Trimming cost V 5 bases and J 3 bases, with 13 bases left between them. The CDR3 DNA reads as TGTGCCAGCAGTACTACAGGGTTATACACTGAAGCTTTCTTT. This sequence encodes CASSTTGLYTEAFF.

V is TRBV4-3 and J is TRBJ2-3, with 13 positions matching TRBD2. The CDR3 totals 16 residues. Germline V CDR1 and CDR2: LGHNA, YSLEER. The junction had 5 bases not matched to a gene; V was cut back by 4 bases and J by 4 bases. CDR3 in DNA: TGCGCCAGCAGCCTGGGGACTAGCGGGAATTCAGATACGCAGTATTTT. Translation: CASSLGTSGNSDTQYF.

With respect to this clonotype: One end of the junction does not line up with germline, which may come from a read error. The CDR3 bases are TGTGCCAGCAGCTTACTACCACTACCCCAATACGAGCAGCACTTC. Translating gives CASSLLPLPQYEQHF. The rearrangement joins TRBV5-6 to TRBJ2-7; no definite D call. This CDR3 has 15 amino acids. The germline V gene has CDR1 SGHDT and CDR2 YYEEEE.

The chain carries TRBV11-2 and TRBJ2-1; TRBD2 matches at 13 bases. The germline V gene has CDR1 SGHAT and CDR2 FQNNGV. The trim removed 4 bases at V and 12 bases at J, leaving 6 bases unmatched. This CDR3 is 14 amino acids long. This CDR3 reads CASSSGLAGVRQFF. DNA for the CDR3: TGTGCCAGCAGCTCAGGACTAGCGGGAGTACGGCAGTTCTTC.

This clonotype was counted between two and nine times. This chain joins TRBV27 and TRBJ2-7; TRBD1 might be the D (7 bases). V was clipped by 8 bases and J by 3 bases, with 20 bases between them. The CDR3 is 15 amino acids. Per germline, CDR1 MNHEY and CDR2 SMNVEV (reference sequence). CDR3 bases: TGTGCCAGCGGGGGGATAGGGACAGACGGCTACGAGCAGTACTTC. Translation gives CASGGIGTDGYEQYF.

This clonotype has just a few counts. This chain joins TRBV30 and TRBJ2-2; 8 nucleotides align to TRBD2. The V gene's germline CDR1 is GTSNPN and CDR2 SVGIG (reference sequence). CDR3 length equals 15 residues. The ends lost 2 bases at V and 3 bases at J; junction bases unmatched: 5. CDR3 sequence reads: CAWSRIAGYTGELFF. The CDR3 region has the DNA TGTGCCTGGAGTCGGATAGCGGGATACACCGGGGAGCTGTTTTTT. The full variable domain, with the rest looked up from reference TRBV30 and TRBJ2-2, is SQTIHQWPATLVQPVGSPLSLECTVEGTSNPNLYWYRQAAGRGLQLLFYSVGIGQISSEVPQNLSASRPQDRQFILSSKKLLLSDSGFYLCAWSRIAGYTGELFFGEGSRLTVL.

In its sample, this clonotype was seen many times. The rearrangement uses TRBV28 and TRBJ2-4; TRBD2 aligns across 9 bases. The CDR3 loop spans 18 amino acids. Germline V gene lookup returns CDR1 MDHEN and CDR2 SYDVKM. Trimming took 5 bases from V and 6 from J; bases not matched to a gene: 17. The CDR3 region has the DNA TGTGCCAGCAGTCCAGGAGCAATTAGCGGGAGCGGGAGAAACATTCAGTACTTC. As protein: CASSPGAISGSGRNIQYF.